The present entry profiles one T cell receptor beta chain with its context. Antigen unknown. V shed 5 bases and J shed 5 bases, with 22 bases lying between them. The CDR3 sequence is 16 residues long. CDR1 and CDR2 from the germline V gene are MNHEY and SMNVEV (reference sequence). The data were produced by immunoSEQ multiplex PCR, yet TCRdb's version contains in-frame clones alone and is incomplete. Among some 50,000 clones listed, 70% to 85% were seen once. The data belong to a study of T cell responses to AZD1222 COVID-19 vaccine. Study-wide points: Two AZD1222 doses significantly raised spike-specific TCR breadth and depth over controls.

This TCR was recovered from an adult in good health. V is TRBV27 and J is TRBJ2-7; possible D gene TRBD2, 5 bases. The sequenced sample was peripheral blood, obtained on day 0 of AZD1222 vaccination. The CDR3 reads CASSMAGQAGENEQYF. The DNA of the CDR3 is TGTGCCAGCAGTATGGCCGGGCAGGCCGGGGAAAACGAGCAGTACTTC.